This TCR beta chain is drawn from a study of identical twins. In every case, the donor was a healthy Caucasian. In TCRdb, the 5' RACE reads were re-called with MiXCR into one record per CDR3 protein. The data show 310,000 or so distinct CDR3 sequences, 8% to 9.5% seen once. The CDR3 sequence is 15 residues long. CDR1 LNHDA and CDR2 SQIVND come from the germline V gene (reference sequence). The V segment lost 3 bases and the J segment 0 bases; nucleotides outside the gene matches: 5. This sample was shared with a second study, whose subject was yellow fever vaccine responses in identical twins.

This chain links TRBV19 with TRBJ2-7; 7 bases match TRBD1. Sequenced sample: CD8+ T cells sorted from blood. The TCR was taken from a woman aged 18-29 years in good health. CDR3 sequence: CASSIPTGSSYEQYF. CDR3 coding DNA: TGTGCCAGTAGTATCCCGACAGGGAGCTCCTACGAGCAGTACTTC.